The 17 T cell receptor beta chains given below trace back to one sample, sequenced in a study of T cells in women clearing cervical HPV infection. Assay used: immunoSEQ multiplex PCR; TCRdb lists only in-frame clones, some missing. The sample includes about 23,000 clones. Sample: blood buffy coat. The receptors were sampled from a woman aged 18-69 years with a cervical HPV16 infection that either progressed to CIN3+ or cleared (not recorded which).

Of note for this clone: The read ends 3 residues before the CDR3 terminus; that terminus is restored from the germline J gene. This rearrangement joins TRBV9 to TRBJ1-1; 7 positions agree with TRBD1. Germline CDR1 is SGDLS and CDR2 is YYNGEE. This CDR3 comprises 13 residues. The CDR3: CASSVAQTGEAFF. The sequenced CDR3 bases are TGTGCCAGCAGCGTAGCCCAGACAGGGGAA.

About this clone: The read halts 3 residues ahead of the CDR3 end, with the missing end drawn from the germline J gene. This chain uses TRBV19 with TRBJ2-5, with a tentative D call TRBD2 (6 bases). Germline values: CDR1 LNHDA, CDR2 SQIVND (reference sequence). V shed 6 bases and J shed 4 bases, with 12 bases lying between them. There are 13 residues in the CDR3. CDR3 DNA, as far as it was read: TGTGCCAGTAGCTTGACTAGAGGAGAGACC. Its translation: CASSLTRGET. The CDR3 in its entirety is CASSLTRGETQYF.

As concerns this clone: The read stops 3 residues short of the end of the CDR3; the missing end is completed from the germline J gene. The V and J genes are TRBV6-1 and TRBJ1-2; D is ambiguous. Germline CDR1 is MNHNS and CDR2 is SASEGT. CDR3 size: 13 residues. V lost 4 bases and J 3 bases, leaving 9 bases between the germline ends. Partial CDR3 DNA: TGTGCCAGCAGTGCCCGAAGGGACTATGGC. Protein product: CASSARRDYG. The complete CDR3 sequence is CASSARRDYGYTF.

Comments on this clone: The read is 3 residues too short to cover the CDR3 end, so that end is filled in from the germline J gene. V and J are TRBV6-1 and TRBJ1-1; TRBD1 agrees at 7 bases. Germline CDR1 and CDR2: MNHNS and SASEGT. V lost 4 bases and J lost 4; bases outside the gene matches: 6. CDR3 size: 14 residues. The CDR3: CASSALDRATEAFF. CDR3 bases read: TGTGCCAGCAGTGCCTTAGACAGGGCCACTGAA.

Judged by frequency, this clone is medium-sized. The sequenced fragment ends 3 residues before the CDR3 boundary, so the rest is inferred from the germline J gene. The V and J genes are TRBV14 and TRBJ2-1; D is undetermined. Trimming shortened V by 2 bases and J by 8 bases, and 10 bases separated the two germline ends. Per germline, CDR1 SGHDN and CDR2 FVKESK. The CDR3 spans 13 residues. Here the CDR3 reads CASSQLSFDEQFF. Partial CDR3 DNA: TGTGCCAGCAGCCAATTAAGCTTCGATGAG.

Turning to this clone: The read halts 3 residues ahead of the CDR3 end, with the missing end drawn from the germline J gene. The chain carries TRBV5-6 and TRBJ2-1; the D gene is possibly TRBD1 (6 bases). V lost 4 bases and J lost 7, with 18 bases in between. CDR3 size: 15 residues. The germline V gene encodes CDR1 SGHDT and CDR2 YYEEEE. The sequenced part of the CDR3 DNA is TGTGCCAGCAGCCCCTACAGGGTAGGTTGGAATGAG. This translates into CASSPYRVGWNE. The entire CDR3 reads CASSPYRVGWNEQFF.

In regard to this clone: Sequencing ends 3 residues short of the CDR3 end; the germline J gene provides the rest. V and J are TRBV7-8 and TRBJ1-1; 8 bases align to TRBD1. Germline values: CDR1 SGHVS, CDR2 FQNEAQ. Trimming took 3 bases from V and 3 from J; bases not matched to a gene: 0. The CDR3 consists of 13 residues. The covered CDR3 bases are TGTGCCAGCAGCTTGGACAGGGACACTGAA. Encoded protein: CASSLDRDTE. The complete CDR3 protein is CASSLDRDTEAFF.

A word on this clone: This CDR3 is also generated by other DNA sequences in the sample. The CDR3 DNA, read in part, is TGTGCCAGCTCGCAGGGACTATCCACCTACGAG. Protein sequence: CASSQGLSTYE. The entire CDR3 protein is CASSQGLSTYEQYF. This chain joins TRBV18 and TRBJ2-7; 7 nucleotides align to TRBD2. The sequenced fragment ends 3 residues before the CDR3 boundary, so the rest is inferred from the germline J gene. Per the germline V gene, CDR1 is KGHSH and CDR2 is LQKENI. The CDR3 is 14 residues long. V lost 6 bases, J lost 2 bases, and 7 bases stayed unmatched.

With respect to this clone: The observed sequence ends 3 residues before the CDR3 terminus, with the missing tail filled in from the germline J gene. The chain employs TRBV5-8 and TRBJ2-1; D is perhaps TRBD1 (5 bases). Between the trimmed V and J ends, which lost 3 bases and 3 bases, there was a span of 10 bases. The CDR3 covers 14 residues. Germline CDR1 SGHTS, CDR2 YDEGEE. The CDR3 is CASSSMTVYNEQFF. Partial CDR3 DNA: TGTGCCAGCAGCTCCATGACAGTCTACAATGAG.

A word on this clone: With the read ending 3 residues before the CDR3 end, the germline J gene is used to fill in that end. The chain couples TRBV6-2 or TRBV6-3 to TRBJ1-6, with a tentative D call TRBD1 (6 bases). Germline CDR1 is MNHEY and CDR2 is SVGEGT. There are 14 residues in the CDR3. Deletions cut 6 bases from V and 11 bases from J, with 17 bases between. The chain's CDR3 is CASSPLGDKTPLHF. CDR3 DNA, as far as it was read: TGTGCCAGCAGCCCCTTGGGGGACAAGACACCC.

Note on this clone: The observed sequence ends 3 residues before the CDR3 terminus, with the missing tail filled in from the germline J gene. The chain employs TRBV6-1 and TRBJ1-2, with D unresolved. V lost 0 bases and J 6 bases, leaving 14 bases between the germline ends. The length of the CDR3 is 15 residues. Germline V lookup: CDR1 MNHNS, CDR2 SASEGT. CDR3 in amino acids: CASSEASDSLDGYTF. The DNA read from the CDR3 is TGTGCCAGCAGTGAAGCGTCAGATTCTCTTGATGGC.

As to this clone: The read terminates 3 residues before the CDR3 end, so the remaining end is supplied by the germline J gene. This chain joins TRBV6-1 and TRBJ1-5; D is undetermined. Trimming removed 4 bases from V and 1 base from J, with 11 bases in between. Germline loops: CDR1 MNHNS, CDR2 SASEGT. The CDR3 has 15 amino acids. The CDR3 region is CASSVTQGSNQPQHF. The CDR3 bases that were read are TGTGCCAGCAGTGTAACCCAAGGCAGCAATCAGCCC.

As to this clone: The read gets to within 3 residues of the CDR3 end, and the germline J gene fills in the rest. The chain is built from TRBV18 and TRBJ1-5, with D maybe TRBD1 (6 bases). CDR1 is KGHSH and CDR2 is LQKENI in the germline V gene. CDR3 size: 14 residues. Trimming left V 3 bases short and J 6 bases short, with 12 bases between. This CDR3 is CASSPLDSRQPQHF. CDR3 bases read: TGTGCCAGCTCACCCCTGGACAGTCGTCAGCCC.

As to this clone: The read comes to an end 3 residues before the CDR3 does, leaving the germline J gene to fill in the end. The chain links TRBV5-1 to TRBJ2-1, with 8 bases identical to TRBD2. Germline V gene sequence: CDR1 SGHRS, CDR2 YFSETQ. The junction had 10 bases not matched to a gene; V was cut back by 2 bases and J by 0 bases. The length of the CDR3 is 18 residues. Here the CDR3 reads CASSFGSGTVSSYNEQFF. The covered CDR3 bases are TGCGCCAGCAGCTTTGGTAGCGGGACCGTTAGCTCCTACAATGAG.

CDR3 loop: CATGRQPLYNEQFF. The sequenced CDR3 bases are TGTGCCACCGGTCGACAGCCGTTGTACAATGAG. The chain combines TRBV28 with TRBJ2-1, with TRBD1 as a possible D gene (5 bases). The read falls 3 residues short of the CDR3 end, and the missing part is taken from the germline J gene. CDR3 length: 14 amino acids. The germline V gene has CDR1 MDHEN and CDR2 SYDVKM. Trimming took 10 bases from V and 4 from J, leaving 17 bases between them.

In the case of this clone: The read terminates 3 residues before the CDR3 end, so the remaining end is supplied by the germline J gene. Other DNA variants within this sample encode the same CDR3. V gene TRBV18 combines with J gene TRBJ2-7, with D possibly being TRBD2 (5 bases). The CDR3 sequence is 14 residues long. Germline CDR1 KGHSH, CDR2 LQKENI. V shed 6 bases and J shed 3 bases, with 15 bases lying between them. The CDR3 protein is CASSPPYGVYEQYF. CDR3 bases read: TGTGCCAGCTCCCCCCCCTACGGGGTCTACGAG.

To note about this clone: The read stops 3 residues short of the end of the CDR3; the missing end is completed from the germline J gene. The chain links TRBV5-6 to TRBJ1-4; tentative D call: TRBD1 (6 bases). Trimming stripped 0 bases from V and 4 bases from J, with 10 bases between. This CDR3 contains 15 residues. Germline loops: CDR1 SGHDT, CDR2 YYEEEE. The CDR3 sequence: CASSLVDRVNEKLFF. Partial CDR3 DNA: TGTGCCAGCAGCTTGGTGGACAGAGTTAATGAAAAA.